These T cell receptor beta chains were read from a single sample in a study of cytomegalovirus exposure and HLA in healthy donors. Produced via immunoSEQ multiplex PCR; TCRdb's table is partial and in-frame only. The data contain around 150,000 clones, 75% to 80% of them seen just once; the ten biggest clones take up over 12%. Sequenced input: PBMCs. The receptors were sampled from a man aged 45 to 65 in good health and CMV-seropositive. CDR3s include the opening cysteine and the closing phenylalanine or tryptophan.

CSAGGQETQYF	TRBJ2-5	TRBV20-1
CASSSRDRGTYEQYF	TRBJ2-7	TRBV28
CASSFSGGETQYF	TRBJ2-5	TRBV7-9
CASSLAGLVNTIYF	TRBJ1-3	TRBV7-6
CASSQVVTVRGSFSYNEQFF	TRBJ2-1	TRBV4-3
CATQPLHGSGYEQYF	TRBJ2-7	TRBV19
CASSLETGQGHPLVDTQYF	TRBJ2-3	TRBV5-1
CASSPSGGASDEQFF	TRBJ2-1	TRBV11-1
CASSLAGGTTDTQYF	TRBJ2-3	TRBV7-9
CSSSLVVGWAGGSPLHF	TRBJ1-6	TRBV7-9
CATSRTSGQISLTNEKLFF	TRBJ1-4	TRBV15
CASSLDPGGYTF	TRBJ1-2	TRBV5-1